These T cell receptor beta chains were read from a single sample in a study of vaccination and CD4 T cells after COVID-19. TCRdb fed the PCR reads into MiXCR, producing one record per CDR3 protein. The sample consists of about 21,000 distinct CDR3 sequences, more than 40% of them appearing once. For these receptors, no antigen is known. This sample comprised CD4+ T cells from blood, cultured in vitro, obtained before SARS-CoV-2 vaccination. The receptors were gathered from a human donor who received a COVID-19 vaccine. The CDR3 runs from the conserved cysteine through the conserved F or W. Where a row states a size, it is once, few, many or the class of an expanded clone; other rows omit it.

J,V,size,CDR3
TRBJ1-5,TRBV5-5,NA,CASSGTGFSNQPQHF
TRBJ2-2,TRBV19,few,CASSLGLAGNTGELFF
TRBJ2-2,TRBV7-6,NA,CASSPWQGANEELFF
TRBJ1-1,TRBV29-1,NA,CSVQDGTAEAFF
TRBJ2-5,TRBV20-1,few,CSARSPIQETQYF
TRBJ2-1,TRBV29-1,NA,CSVEGSGLPGNEQFF
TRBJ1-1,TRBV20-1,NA,CSALKGNVNTEAFF
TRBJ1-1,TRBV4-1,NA,CASSQGRDGRNTEAFF
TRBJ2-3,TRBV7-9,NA,CASSFGTPKGNTQYF
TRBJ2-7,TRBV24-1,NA,CAPHPRQGSYEQYF
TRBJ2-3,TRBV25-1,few,CASARSTDTQYF
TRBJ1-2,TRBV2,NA,CASSDLPTTASYTF
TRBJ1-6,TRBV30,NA,CAWSRRKSSYNSPLHF
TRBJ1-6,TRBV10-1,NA,CASSQLPYNSPLHF
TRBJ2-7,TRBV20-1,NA,CSARGQRPYEQYF
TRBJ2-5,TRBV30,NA,CAWASGVTTETQYF
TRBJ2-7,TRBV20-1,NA,CSARDFEGSNEQYF
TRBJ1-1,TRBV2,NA,CASRPPSGGFDTEAFF
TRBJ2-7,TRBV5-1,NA,CASSLATGINEQYF
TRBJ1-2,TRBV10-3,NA,CAIRGQGLGSFYGYTF
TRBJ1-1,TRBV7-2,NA,CASSLGWGYTEAFF
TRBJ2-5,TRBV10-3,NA,CAISGGQGQETQYF
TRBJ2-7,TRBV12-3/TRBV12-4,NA,CASSHDRSWEQYF
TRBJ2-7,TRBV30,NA,CAWSVSGFNEQYF
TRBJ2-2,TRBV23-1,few,CASTRGTGHTGELFF
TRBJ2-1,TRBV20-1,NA,CSAGLAGGLVEQFF
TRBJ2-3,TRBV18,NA,CASSPAGGADTQYF
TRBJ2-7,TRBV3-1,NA,CASSRPGQGYEQYF
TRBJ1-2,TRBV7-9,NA,CASSLAGSGYTF
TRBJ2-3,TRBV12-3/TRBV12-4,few,CASKSAADTQYF
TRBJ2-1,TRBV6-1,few,CASKVHQAGLGNEQFF
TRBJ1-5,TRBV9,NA,CASKPKGLYGNQPQHF
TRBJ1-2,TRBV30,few,CAWSVHYEGYTF
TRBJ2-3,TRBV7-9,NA,CASSPRWVSTDTQYF
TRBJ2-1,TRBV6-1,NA,CASSPDRVGEFF
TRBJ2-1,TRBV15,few,CATSRDLSPTIVYEQFF
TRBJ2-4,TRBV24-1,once,CATSAGDGKNIQYF
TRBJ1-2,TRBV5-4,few,CASTRQGEIYGYTF
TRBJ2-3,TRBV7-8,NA,CASSQTSGGTLSTDTQYF
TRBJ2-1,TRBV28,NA,CASTEDRGYNEQFF
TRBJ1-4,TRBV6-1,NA,CASMRASEKLFF
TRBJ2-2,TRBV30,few,CAWSAGGATGELFF
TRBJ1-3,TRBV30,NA,CAWDTTGAGNTIYF
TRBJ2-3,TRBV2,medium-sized,CASSVLVTQYF
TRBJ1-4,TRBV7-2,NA,CASSSARGEKLFF
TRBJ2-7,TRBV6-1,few,CASSPDGGRAYEQYF
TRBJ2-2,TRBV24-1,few,CATAGQGTGELFF
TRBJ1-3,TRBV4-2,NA,CASSQGSGVGNTIYF
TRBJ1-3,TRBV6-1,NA,CASSDRGNTIYF
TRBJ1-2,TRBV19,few,CASSMGTGGAEGYTF
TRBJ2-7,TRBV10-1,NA,CASSKDTSYEQYF
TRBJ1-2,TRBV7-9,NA,CASSTRGGATDYGYTF